The entry below describes one TCR beta chain. Its binding antigen is unknown. Nothing much larger sits one base from this clone, and base qualities are not available. The data originate from a study of T cell responses to AZD1222 COVID-19 vaccine (dated by TCRdb to about 2021). Context from the whole study: A total of around 240 trial participants underwent TCR sequencing, of whom roughly 210 had received two doses of AZD1222 and some 25 had received two doses of the MenACWY control vaccine. Trial participants were enrolled into age subgroups of 18-55, 56-69 and 70-plus years, which contained approximately 150, 28 and 58 TCR-sequenced participants, respectively. Study-level results and caveats: Spike-specific TCR breadth and depth rose significantly after two AZD1222 doses compared with day 0 and with MenACWY recipients. The 56-69-year group was small, and its depth increase did not reach significance, likely because of low power. Participants were mostly white British, with more females than males. The authors suggested clonal diversity may have been underestimated. Reportedly, close to half of the unique spike-specific TCRs recognized epitopes lying outside the regions that are mutated in the B.1.351 and B.1.1.7 variants. Conclusions about previously exposed vaccinees are limited, since just six AZD1222 recipients were seropositive for SARS-CoV-2 at baseline. Vaccine-associated CD4 TCRs spanned the whole spike protein, with dominant responses in regions 160-218 and 743-854. Because no day 14 peak-response samples were available, the repertoires could be characterized only after the peak T cell response.

Relative to germline, V is 4 bases shorter and J is 9 bases shorter, with 14 bases between their ends. The germline V gene gives CDR1 as SGHRS and CDR2 as YFSETQ. The CDR3 sequence holds 14 residues, the cysteine and phenylalanine included. Only CDR3 DNA is held: 42 bases, read in frame from base 1. The time point label corresponds to: about 28 days (+/-7) after the second vaccine dose. AZD1222 recipients whose second dose came at about 4 weeks and those whose second dose came at about 12 weeks were combined into one group, since spike-specific TCR depth and breadth did not differ between the two schedules. The vaccinee samples were drawn from two UK trials, COV001 and COV002, one of which was a single-blind randomized controlled phase 2/3 trial testing AZD1222 (ChAdOx1 nCoV-19) in healthy adults. For TCRbeta chain sequencing, PBMC samples from trial participants were taken at day 0 and at day 28 after the second dose.

The CDR3 regions of human TCRbeta chains were analyzed by immunosequencing. The authors' analysis ran thus. Repertoire TCRs were matched against a reference library of SARS-CoV-2-specific TCRs generated with the MIRA antigen-specificity platform. Breadth meant the fraction of unique TCRs that were SARS-CoV-2-associated, whereas depth meant the fraction of total T cells that were SARS-CoV-2-associated. Using the MIRA data, every spike-specific TCR was mapped to the spike region that the TCR reacted to and assigned to either a CD4 or a CD8 class. Log10-transformed breadth and depth values were compared by one-way ANOVA with Sidak's multiple comparisons tests. The table comes from immuneACCESS by way of TCRdb, which keeps in-frame sequences with V and J called. Part of the clones is missing from these tables; in studies checked, under half for an unresolved V gene and the rest for unknown reasons. For V, J and clone size, that table is used; D and trimming come from the DNA. The sample records under 150,000 clones, about nine tenths of which are singletons. Around 1.6% of the sample goes to the ten largest clones.

The starting material was peripheral blood, obtained 28 days after the second AZD1222 dose. The receptor was isolated from an adult who received the AZD1222 COVID-19 vaccine. The V and J segments used are TRBV5-1 and TRBJ1-6, with an unclear D gene assignment. The CDR3 here reads CASSRSDGFSPLHF. In nucleotides, the sequence is TGCGCCAGCAGCCGATCGGACGGATTTTCACCCCTCCACTTT.